This TCR beta chain is from a study of T cells in Graves' hyperthyroidism and ophthalmopathy (dated by TCRdb to between 2018 and 2021). Regarding the research as a whole: Peripheral blood was collected at initial diagnosis, before any treatment. To identify distinguishing TCR V-J signatures, a discovery cohort of 90 to 100 patients was used, comprising 40 to 45 with Graves' ophthalmopathy and around 60 with stable Graves' hyperthyroidism. Prospective prediction of ophthalmopathy was tested in an independent validation cohort of approximately 19 hyperthyroidism patients and some 17 patients who later progressed to ophthalmopathy. The roughly 94 discovery patients were randomly split 7:3 into training and test sets. In addition, the study compared T-cell repertoires in thyroid tissue and in blood from about six Graves' hyperthyroidism patients. After sampling, hyperthyroidism patients received methimazole starting at 30 mg daily, and ophthalmopathy patients received high-dose intravenous methylprednisolone. According to the paper, TCR Vbeta CDR3 sequencing was carried out on about 140 peripheral blood samples, which came from 40 to 45 ophthalmopathy, under 85 hyperthyroidism and some 17 progressor patients.

CDR1 and CDR2 (LGHDT, YNNKEL) derive from the germline V gene (reference sequence). A distance of 16 bases separates the germline ends of V and J, which lose 4 bases and 3 bases respectively. CDR3 length: 15 amino acids, cysteine to phenylalanine. Just the 45-base CDR3 DNA is kept, in frame starting at base 1. The table lists this clonotype with a few counts. Which antigen it targets is not known. No much larger clone is present one base from it, and per-base qualities are unavailable. The TCR beta CDR3 regions were amplified from RNA transcripts. The first round of RT-PCR for the TCR CDR3 was performed with the HTBI primer set and the Qiagen OneStep RT-PCR kit. A second multiplex PCR round built the libraries, followed by size selection and purification. Sequencing of the libraries was done on an Illumina HiSeq2000 using paired-end 100 bp reads. In the source study's methods: SOAPnuke was used to process the raw data, throwing out any read that contained adapters or uncalled bases, had a mean Phred below 15, or lacked an exact constant-primer or identifier match. High-quality paired reads were merged using COPE v1.2.5, and each unique nucleotide sequence was defined as a clonotype. MiTCR v1.1 was used to align the clonotypes against IMGT TRBV, TRBD and TRBJ reference segments. Only V-J combinations with frequency above 0.0001, covering 99% to 99.2% of repertoires, were analysed. The TCS score was defined as F50 (clonal expansion) divided by E x V (chaos), with BLOSUM62-based TCRdist calculated between CDR3 peptides within each V-J. Welch's t-statistics and random forest reduced around 520 V-J features to about 13, which were used in a naive Bayes classifier (R e1071). The public reads were run again by TCRdb, first through fastp at Q25 and then through MiXCR, and only productive beta chains were kept. Rows with one shared CDR3 protein collapse into an entry with the most common genes and DNA. TCRdb, rather than the study authors, made the V and J calls. The sample contains around 690,000 distinct CDR3 sequences, around 16% of them found a single time. Jointly, the top ten make up around a sixth of the sample.

Broader findings and caveats from the paper: During validation, the model predicted progression to ophthalmopathy a median of about 6.3 months ahead of onset, with almost 71% sensitivity and roughly 75% specificity. Sample size was not statistically predetermined, and investigators were not blinded to group allocation. Ophthalmopathy was separated from stable hyperthyroidism by a 13 V-J signature model, with approximately 85% sensitivity and about 81% specificity obtained in cross-validation and 80%/75% obtained in testing. Most expanded thyroid clonotypes (frequency above 0.001) were also found in blood, which suggests that blood repertoires may mirror thyroid immune responses.

Graves' hyperthyroidism was defined as stable when no progression to ophthalmopathy occurred over 18 months of follow-up. Hyperthyroidism patients were aged 18 to 65 years and newly diagnosed, with disease duration of less than 2 months. Exclusion was applied to patients with uncontrolled infections, other autoimmune diseases, pregnancy or lactation. Diagnoses relied on clinical symptoms, serum thyroxine and TRAb, thyroid ultrasound and orbital computed tomography. PBMCs were isolated from about 9 ml of fresh peripheral blood by Ficoll-Paque density gradient centrifugation. Trizol reagent was used to extract total RNA, and RNA quality was then checked on an Agilent 2100 Bioanalyzer.

The sequencing input was blood. The chain joins TRBV3-1 to TRBJ2-7, with TRBD1 as a weak D call on 5 bases. The source of this sequence is a man aged 50-60 years with Graves' hyperthyroidism. The DNA is as follows: TGTGCCAGCAGCCCGACGCAAAACCAGGGCTACGAGCAGTACTTC. Translated, this is CASSPTQNQGYEQYF.